This record covers a single TCR beta chain. PCR involved 60 Vbeta and 13 Jbeta primers. The assay was immunoSEQ multiplex PCR, and TCRdb's table has in-frame clones only and misses some. This table has about 160,000 clones, around 81% appearing once. This specimen comes from a study of cytomegalovirus exposure and HLA in healthy donors. This TCR was sampled from a man in his forties or fifties in good health and CMV-seronegative. Sequenced: PBMCs.

The CDR3 is CASSEGERAGETQYF. CDR3 sequence (DNA): TGTGCCAGCAGTGAAGGTGAGAGGGCAGGCGAGACCCAGTACTTC. This chain connects TRBV6-1 to TRBJ2-5; a possible D gene is TRBD2 (5 bases). The germline V gene encodes CDR1 MNHNS and CDR2 SASEGT. The CDR3 has 15 residues. Deletions cut 1 base from V and 5 bases from J, with 14 bases between.